Below are 3 T cell receptor beta chains sequenced from a single sample in a study of T cell responses to AZD1222 COVID-19 vaccine. Clones were read by immunoSEQ multiplex PCR, and TCRdb kept only the in-frame ones, dropping some. The table records 140,000 to 150,000 clones, about 92% of them present only once. The sequenced sample was peripheral blood, obtained on day 0 of AZD1222 vaccination. These receptors were obtained from an adult in good health.

This chain uses TRBV18 with TRBJ1-2; D unresolved. In germline, CDR1 is KGHSH, CDR2 LQKENI. This CDR3 spans 16 amino acids. Trimming cost V 1 base and J 1 base, with 13 bases left between them. This CDR3 reads CASSPLETGYNYGYTF. The CDR3 DNA reads as TGTGCCAGCTCACCACTAGAGACCGGGTATAACTATGGCTACACCTTC.

The rearrangement uses TRBV10-2 and TRBJ1-2, with a tentative D call TRBD1 (5 bases). Trimming pared 3 bases from V and 8 bases from J, leaving 13 bases between. Germline loops: CDR1 WSHSY, CDR2 SAAADI. CDR3 size: 13 residues. CDR3 in DNA: TGCGCCAGCAGTGACGCAGGGTGGATCGGCTACACCTTC. This gives the protein CASSDAGWIGYTF.

This clone was seen a single time. The V call is TRBV5-4, the J call TRBJ1-6, with D tentatively TRBD1 (5 bases). This CDR3 has 12 residues. Trimming removed 4 bases at V and 10 bases at J, with 9 bases between. Germline V CDR1 and CDR2: SGHNT, YYREEE (reference sequence). The DNA for the CDR3 is TGTGCCAGCAGCCCAGGGAGCTCACCCCTCCACTTT. It specifies CASSPGSSPLHF.